Listed below are T cell receptor beta chains from one sample, sequenced in a study of T-cell memory formation after mild COVID-19. TCRdb analysed the 5' RACE reads with MiXCR anew, one entry per CDR3 protein. The data show 340,000 or so distinct CDR3 sequences, approximately 13% seen once. The sample consisted of PBMCs or a T cell subset sorted from them (not recorded which). Receptors were obtained from a man in his late teens or twenties who had mild COVID-19 (a few samples of this study predate the infection). Cell type and time point are not known. The CDR3 runs from the conserved cysteine through the conserved F or W. The D gene is left open where the match is weak.

V gene: TRBV29-1
D gene: NA
J gene: TRBJ1-1
CDR3 protein: CSVGGTEAFF

V gene: TRBV7-2
D gene: NA
J gene: TRBJ2-2
CDR3 protein: CASSRNPPPTGELFF

V gene: TRBV7-9
D gene: NA
J gene: TRBJ2-7
CDR3 protein: CASSQGLLLAKGYEQYF

V gene: TRBV20-1
D gene: NA
J gene: TRBJ2-5
CDR3 protein: CSALGPDQETQYF

V gene: TRBV4-1
D gene: NA
J gene: TRBJ2-1
CDR3 protein: CASSHWTPSSYNEQFF

V gene: TRBV6-5
D gene: NA
J gene: TRBJ1-1
CDR3 protein: CASLREGMNTEAFF

V gene: TRBV14
D gene: TRBD1
J gene: TRBJ1-1
CDR3 protein: CASRQAGTGEVAFF

V gene: TRBV2
D gene: NA
J gene: TRBJ2-3
CDR3 protein: CASRSRSSTDTQYF

V gene: TRBV29-1
D gene: TRBD1
J gene: TRBJ2-1
CDR3 protein: CSGGTGSYNEQFF

V gene: TRBV9
D gene: NA
J gene: TRBJ2-3
CDR3 protein: CASSDPGTQYF

V gene: TRBV5-8
D gene: TRBD2
J gene: TRBJ2-5
CDR3 protein: CASSLAGGNQETQYF

V gene: TRBV19
D gene: NA
J gene: TRBJ2-1
CDR3 protein: CASSIRGGTYNEQFF

V gene: TRBV5-1
D gene: NA
J gene: TRBJ2-7
CDR3 protein: CASSLASGTVLGEQYF